This T cell receptor beta chain was captured by sequencing in a study of T cell repertoires in aging, cancer and after chemotherapy. About the study: About 9 million TCR reads made up the full dataset.

Trimming cost V 1 base and J 4 bases; bases outside gene matches: 1. This CDR3 has 14 amino acids. Germline CDR1 and CDR2: SEHNR and FQNEAQ (reference sequence). Multiplex touch-down PCR with TRB-A/B primers amplified rearranged V-D-J TRB sequences. From the multiplex PCR reads, TCRdb called clonotypes with MiXCR, one entry per CDR3 protein. The data show 3,000 or so distinct CDR3 sequences, with around 30% seen just once and 11% to 15% held by the top ten. The template was genomic DNA from peripheral blood, not RNA. Sequencing was done on a sample of blood. This receptor was obtained from a human donor in good health. This chain links TRBV7-9 with TRBJ2-1, with 7 bases matching TRBD2. CDR3 residues: CASSLDGRYNEQFF. The CDR3 nucleotides are TGTGCCAGCAGCTTAGACGGGAGGTACAATGAGCAGTTCTTC.